Below, one TCR beta chain is given with its context. CDR1 and CDR2 from the germline V gene are SNHLY and FYNNEI. Trimming took 4 bases from V and 5 from J; bases not matched to a gene: 7. The CDR3 is 15 amino acids. The data are from a study of cytomegalovirus exposure and HLA in healthy donors. Produced via immunoSEQ multiplex PCR; TCRdb's table is partial and in-frame only. The repertoire holds 95,000 to 120,000 clones, with approximately 94% as singletons. Sample: PBMCs. The chain links TRBV2 to TRBJ1-5, with TRBD1 matching 8 bases. The TCR originated in a woman aged 18-29 years in good health and CMV-seronegative. The CDR3: CASSVGQGAYQPQHF. CDR3 nucleotides: TGTGCCAGCAGTGTGGGGCAGGGGGCCTATCAGCCCCAGCATTTT.